Sequencing of this TCR beta chain was carried out in a study of shared clonotypes between healthy human individuals. General observations from the study: It was the non-shared clonotypes that had lower generation probabilities than clonotypes shared by all four donors. Investigators collected only blood, and repertoires in tissues likely differ.

As for this clone: The antigen is not known. Other DNA sequences in the sample encode the same CDR3.

Sequencing was at deep level. Each PCR replicate from the sorted subsets contained about 210 ng DNA, which is tens of thousands of T cell genomes. TCRdb's copy holds only in-frame clones and misses some; the assay was immunoSEQ multiplex PCR. This sample yields a few million clones, of which almost 96% are seen a single time; around 0.13% belongs to the top ten. After removal of 0 bases from V and 2 bases from J, the junction contained 4 bases not matched to a gene. Germline CDR1 and CDR2: SGHRS and YFSETQ. The CDR3 length is 16 residues. V is TRBV5-1 and J is TRBJ2-5, with 10 nucleotides matching TRBD2. The sample consisted of naive CD4+ T cells sorted from blood. As to subset: CD45RA+ positively selected. The sequence was collected from a man aged 18 to 35 in good health. CDR3: CASSLAPSGGQETQYF. Written as DNA, the CDR3 is TGCGCCAGCAGCTTGGCTCCTAGCGGGGGACAAGAGACCCAGTACTTC.